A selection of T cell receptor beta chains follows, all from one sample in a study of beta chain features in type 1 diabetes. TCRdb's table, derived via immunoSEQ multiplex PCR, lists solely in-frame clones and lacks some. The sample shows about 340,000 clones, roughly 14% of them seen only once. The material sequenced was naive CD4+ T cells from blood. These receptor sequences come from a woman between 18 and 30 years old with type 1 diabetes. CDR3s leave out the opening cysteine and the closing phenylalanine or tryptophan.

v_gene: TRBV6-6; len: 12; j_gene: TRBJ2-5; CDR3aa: ASSYSGGQETQY
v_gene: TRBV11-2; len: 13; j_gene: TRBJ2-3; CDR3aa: ASSLGTTDTDTQY
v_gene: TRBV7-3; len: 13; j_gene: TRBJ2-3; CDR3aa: ASSSTSDRTDTQY
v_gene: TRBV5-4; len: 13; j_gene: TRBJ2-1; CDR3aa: ASSSLAGTYNEQF
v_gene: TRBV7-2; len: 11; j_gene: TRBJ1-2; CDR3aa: ASSSGGVYGYT
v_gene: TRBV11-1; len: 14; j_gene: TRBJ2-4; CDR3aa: ASSWGTAVAKNIQY
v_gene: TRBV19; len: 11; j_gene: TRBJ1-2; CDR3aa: ASSTRQGGGYT
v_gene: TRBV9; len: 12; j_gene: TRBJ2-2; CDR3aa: ASRGLAGTGELF
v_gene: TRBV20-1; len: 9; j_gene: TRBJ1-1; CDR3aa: SAPTPTEAF
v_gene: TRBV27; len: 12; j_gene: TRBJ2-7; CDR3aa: ASRAWAYRDEQY
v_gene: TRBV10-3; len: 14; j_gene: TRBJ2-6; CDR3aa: AISPGTGSGANVLT
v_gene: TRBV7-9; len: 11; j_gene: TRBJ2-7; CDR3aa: ASSLPGTYEQY
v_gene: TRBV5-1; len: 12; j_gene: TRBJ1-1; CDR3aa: ASSFSGGNTEAF
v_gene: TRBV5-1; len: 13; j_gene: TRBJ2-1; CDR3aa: ASSFGGQGAREQF
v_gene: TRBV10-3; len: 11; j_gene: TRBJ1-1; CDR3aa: AISAGGAPEAF
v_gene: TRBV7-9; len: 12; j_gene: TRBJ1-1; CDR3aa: ASSFGLGNTEAF
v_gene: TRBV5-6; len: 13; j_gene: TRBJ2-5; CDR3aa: ASSWDGGGVETQY
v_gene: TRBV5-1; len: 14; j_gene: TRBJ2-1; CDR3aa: ASSSLASSSYNEQF
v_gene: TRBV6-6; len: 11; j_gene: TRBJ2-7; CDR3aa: ASSYSGTSASY
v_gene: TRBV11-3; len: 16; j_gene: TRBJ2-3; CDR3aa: ASSSHPGLAGLWDTQY
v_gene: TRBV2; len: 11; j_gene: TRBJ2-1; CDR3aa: ASSGGLAGEQF
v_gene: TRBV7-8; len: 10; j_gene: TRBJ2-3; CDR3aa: ASSRELDTQY
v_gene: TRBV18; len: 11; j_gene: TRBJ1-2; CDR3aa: ASSPEGLYGYT
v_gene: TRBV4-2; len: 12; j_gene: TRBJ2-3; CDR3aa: ASSQDGGADTQY
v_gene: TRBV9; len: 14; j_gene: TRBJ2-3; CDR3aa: ASSVGGSGSPDTQY
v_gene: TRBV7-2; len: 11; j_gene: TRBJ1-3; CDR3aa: ASSPQGGVTIY
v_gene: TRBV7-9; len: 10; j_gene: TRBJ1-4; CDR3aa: ASSPINEKLF
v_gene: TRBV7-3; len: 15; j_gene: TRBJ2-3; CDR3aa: ASSPLSLTRGSDTQY
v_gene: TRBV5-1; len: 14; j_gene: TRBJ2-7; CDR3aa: ASSRGLRTSLYEQY
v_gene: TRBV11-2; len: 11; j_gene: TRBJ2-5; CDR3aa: ASSFAEQETQY
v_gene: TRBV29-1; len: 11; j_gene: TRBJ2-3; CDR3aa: SARGRMTDTQY
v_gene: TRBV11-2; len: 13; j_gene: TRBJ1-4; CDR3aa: ASSLEGGTNEKLF
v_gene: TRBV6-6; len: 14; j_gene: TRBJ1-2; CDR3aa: ASSYSGTGGENGYT
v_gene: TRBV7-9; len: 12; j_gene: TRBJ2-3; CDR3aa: ASSVRTGPDTQY
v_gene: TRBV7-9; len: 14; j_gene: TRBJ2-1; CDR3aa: ASSVVGGKLKYEQF
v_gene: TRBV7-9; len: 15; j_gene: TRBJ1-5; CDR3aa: ASSSMAGSLDNQPQH
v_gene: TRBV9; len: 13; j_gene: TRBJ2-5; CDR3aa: ASSVVSGLQETQY
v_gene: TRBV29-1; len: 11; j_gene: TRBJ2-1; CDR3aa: SVGAGAVNEQF
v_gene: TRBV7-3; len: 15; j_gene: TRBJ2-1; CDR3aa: ASSLMATSGVGNEQF
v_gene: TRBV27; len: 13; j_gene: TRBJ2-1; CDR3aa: ASSQLLAGVSEQF
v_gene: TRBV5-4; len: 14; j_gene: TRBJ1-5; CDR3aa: ASSVNGGVGNQPQH
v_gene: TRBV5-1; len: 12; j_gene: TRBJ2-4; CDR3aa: ASSSTWGVGIQY
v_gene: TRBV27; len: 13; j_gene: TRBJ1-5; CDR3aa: ASRRQGASNQPQH
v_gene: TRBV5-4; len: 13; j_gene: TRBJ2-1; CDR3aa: ASTPGPSSYNEQF
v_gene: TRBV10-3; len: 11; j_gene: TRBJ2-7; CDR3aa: ATRGLEVNEQY
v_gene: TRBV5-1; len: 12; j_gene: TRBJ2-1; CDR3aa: ASSPGTGYNEQF
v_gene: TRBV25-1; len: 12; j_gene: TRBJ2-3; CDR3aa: ASSPTTSTDTQY
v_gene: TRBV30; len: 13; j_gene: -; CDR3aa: AWTGQGIGSYEQY